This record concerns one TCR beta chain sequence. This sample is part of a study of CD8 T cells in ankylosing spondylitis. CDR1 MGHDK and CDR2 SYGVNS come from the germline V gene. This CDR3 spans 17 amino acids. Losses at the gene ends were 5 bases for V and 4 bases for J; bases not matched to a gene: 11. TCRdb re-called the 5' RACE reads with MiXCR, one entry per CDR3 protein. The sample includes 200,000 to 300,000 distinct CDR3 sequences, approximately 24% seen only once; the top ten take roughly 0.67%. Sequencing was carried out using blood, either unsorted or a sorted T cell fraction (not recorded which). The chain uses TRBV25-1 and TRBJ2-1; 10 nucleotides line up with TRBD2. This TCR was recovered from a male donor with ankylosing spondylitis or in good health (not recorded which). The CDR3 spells CASSPSGGVNLYNEQFF. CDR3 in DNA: TGTGCCAGCAGTCCCAGCGGGGGGGTAAATCTATACAATGAGCAGTTCTTC.